A single sample gave rise to the 7 T cell receptor beta chains below, sequenced in a study of blood T cell repertoires in COVID-19. Generated by immunoSEQ multiplex PCR, the TCRdb table keeps only in-frame clones and is missing some. In the table there are 150,000 to 200,000 clones, 78% of which are singletons. Sequenced input: PBMCs or T cells enriched from blood (not recorded which). These receptors were taken from a woman aged 50 to 60 who had recovered from COVID-19.

In nucleotides, the CDR3 is TGCAGCGTTTTTCAACGAGGGGGAGCTTTCTTT. It specifies CSVFQRGGAFF. The V call is TRBV29-1, the J call TRBJ1-1, with D maybe TRBD1 (6 bases). Germline V lookup: CDR1 SQVTM, CDR2 ANQGSEA. V was pared by 5 bases and J by 10 bases, with 14 bases between. There are 11 residues in the CDR3.

The V and J genes are TRBV28 and TRBJ1-1; D is uncertain. Trimming shortened V by 1 base and J by 0 bases, and 6 bases separated the two germline ends. Germline V gene data show CDR1 as MDHEN and CDR2 as SYDVKM. This CDR3 contains 14 residues. The CDR3 region has the DNA TGTGCCAGCAGTTTATTAGCCGTGAACACTGAAGCTTTCTTT. This encodes CASSLLAVNTEAFF.

This rearrangement joins TRBV27 to TRBJ2-1; TRBD1 matches at 9 bases. CDR3 length: 18 amino acids. After removal of 5 bases from V and 2 bases from J, the junction contained 13 bases not matched to a gene. The germline V gene has CDR1 MNHEY and CDR2 SMNVEV (reference sequence). The CDR3 reads CASSPGQGRYETYNEQFF. The CDR3 DNA sequence: TGTGCCAGCAGTCCCGGACAGGGGAGATACGAAACCTACAATGAGCAGTTCTTC.

The table lists this clone with a count of one. The chain combines TRBV6-1 with TRBJ1-2; D is unclear. This CDR3 comprises 14 residues. The germline V gene encodes CDR1 MNHNS and CDR2 SASEGT. V gave up 0 bases and J gave up 4 bases, with 9 bases separating them. The CDR3 DNA sequence: TGTGCCAGCAGTGAAGCTGAGGGCCCCTATGGCTACACCTTC. It specifies CASSEAEGPYGYTF.

V gene TRBV24-1 combines with J gene TRBJ2-3, with 9 bases matching TRBD2. V lost 7 bases and J lost 4; bases outside the gene matches: 2. CDR1 is KGHDR, CDR2 SFDVKD, per germline. CDR3 length: 13 amino acids. CDR3 sequence (DNA): TGTGCCACCAGCGGCGGGGGGGCAGATACGCAGTATTTT. Residues: CATSGGGADTQYF.

This chain joins TRBV4-2 and TRBJ2-5, with a possible D match to TRBD2 (5 bases). CDR1 LGHNA and CDR2 YNFKEQ come from the germline V gene. The CDR3 runs 15 residues. Deletions cut 1 base from V and 5 bases from J, with 14 bases between. The CDR3 here is CASSQAGNYMETQYF. The CDR3 DNA sequence: TGTGCCAGCAGCCAAGCGGGGAATTATATGGAGACCCAGTACTTC.

This sequence joins TRBV10-2 and TRBJ2-7, with 9 bases aligning to TRBD1. This CDR3 comprises 18 residues. V lost 3 bases and J lost 2; bases outside the gene matches: 14. Germline assignment: CDR1 WSHSY and CDR2 SAAADI. CDR3 sequence reads: CASSEFGGAGTGTYEQYF. In DNA form, the CDR3 reads TGCGCCAGCAGTGAATTCGGAGGGGCCGGGACAGGGACCTACGAGCAGTACTTC.